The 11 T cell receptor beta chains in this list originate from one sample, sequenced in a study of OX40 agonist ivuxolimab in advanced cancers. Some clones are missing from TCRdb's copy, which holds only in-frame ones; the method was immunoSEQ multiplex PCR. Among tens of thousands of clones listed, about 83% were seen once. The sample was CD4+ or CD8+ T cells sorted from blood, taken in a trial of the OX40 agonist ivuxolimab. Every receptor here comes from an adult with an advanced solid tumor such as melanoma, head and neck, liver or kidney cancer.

DNA of the CDR3: TGTGCCAGCAGTTTCAGAGGTGAAAAACTGTTTTTT. Translation: CASSFRGEKLFF. This chain uses TRBV27 with TRBJ1-4; D gene uncertain. Trimming cost V 3 bases and J 7 bases, with 6 bases left between them. The germline gives CDR1 MNHEY, CDR2 SMNVEV (reference sequence). The CDR3 covers 12 residues.

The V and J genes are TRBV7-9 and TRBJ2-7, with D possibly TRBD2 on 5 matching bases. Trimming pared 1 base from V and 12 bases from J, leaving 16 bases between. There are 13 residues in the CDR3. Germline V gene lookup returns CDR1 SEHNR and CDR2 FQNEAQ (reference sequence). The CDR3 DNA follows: TGTGCCAGCAGCTTAGGCCAGGACTCTGTTGGGTACTTC. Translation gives CASSLGQDSVGYF.

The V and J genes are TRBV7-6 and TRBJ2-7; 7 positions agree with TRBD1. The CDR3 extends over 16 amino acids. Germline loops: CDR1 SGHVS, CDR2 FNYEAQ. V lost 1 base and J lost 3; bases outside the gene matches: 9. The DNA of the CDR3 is TGTGCCAGCAGCTTAGGACCGGACAGGTCCATCTACGAGCAGTACTTC. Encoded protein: CASSLGPDRSIYEQYF.

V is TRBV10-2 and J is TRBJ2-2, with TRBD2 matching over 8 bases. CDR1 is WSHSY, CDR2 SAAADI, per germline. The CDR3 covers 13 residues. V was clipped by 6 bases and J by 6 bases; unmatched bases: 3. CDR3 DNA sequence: TGCGCCAGCAGCCCACTAGCGGCCGGGGAGCTGTTTTTT. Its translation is CASSPLAAGELFF.

For the CDR3, the DNA is TGTGCCAGCAGTCTAGCCCTTTTTGGTCGGGATGGCTACACCTTC. This encodes CASSLALFGRDGYTF. The genes are TRBV2 and TRBJ1-2, with D hard to call. The CDR3 has 15 amino acids. V was cut by 5 bases and J by 6 bases, with 19 bases left in between. Germline V lookup: CDR1 SNHLY, CDR2 FYNNEI.

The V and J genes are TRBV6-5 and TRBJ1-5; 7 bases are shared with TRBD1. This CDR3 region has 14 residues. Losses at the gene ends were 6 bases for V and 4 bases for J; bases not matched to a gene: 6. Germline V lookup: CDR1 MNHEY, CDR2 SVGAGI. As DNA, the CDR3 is TGTGCCAGCAGAGGAACACAGGGGAATCAGCCCCAGCATTTT. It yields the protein CASRGTQGNQPQHF.

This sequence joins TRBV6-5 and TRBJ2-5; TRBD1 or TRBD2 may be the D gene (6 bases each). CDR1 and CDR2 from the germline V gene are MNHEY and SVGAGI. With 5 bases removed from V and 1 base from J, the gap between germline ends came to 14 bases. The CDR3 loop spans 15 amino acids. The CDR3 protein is CASSTRRGLQETQYF. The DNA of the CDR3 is TGTGCCAGCAGTACGCGTCGGGGGCTCCAAGAGACCCAGTACTTC.

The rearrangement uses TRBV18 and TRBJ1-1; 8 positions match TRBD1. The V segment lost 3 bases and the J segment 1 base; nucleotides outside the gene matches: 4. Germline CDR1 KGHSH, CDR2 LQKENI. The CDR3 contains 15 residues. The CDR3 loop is CASSPQTGANTEAFF. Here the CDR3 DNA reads TGTGCCAGCTCACCCCAGACAGGGGCGAACACTGAAGCTTTCTTT. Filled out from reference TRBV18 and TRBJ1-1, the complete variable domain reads NAGVMQNPRHLVRRRGQEARLRCSPMKGHSHVYWYRQLPEEGLKFMVYLQKENIIDESGMPKERFSAEFPKEGPSILRIQQVVRGDSAAYFCASSPQTGANTEAFFGQGTRLTVV.

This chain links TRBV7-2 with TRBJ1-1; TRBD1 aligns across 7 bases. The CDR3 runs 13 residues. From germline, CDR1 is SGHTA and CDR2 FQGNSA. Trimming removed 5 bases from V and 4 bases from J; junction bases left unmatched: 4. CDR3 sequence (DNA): TGTGCCAGCAGCCGTGACAGGGCCACTGAAGCTTTCTTT. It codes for CASSRDRATEAFF.

CDR3 nucleotide sequence: TGTGCCAGCAGGGGTTTGCGCACAGATACGCAGTATTTT. It yields the protein CASRGLRTDTQYF. V is TRBV7-2 and J is TRBJ2-3; D gene ambiguous. The germline V gene has CDR1 SGHTA and CDR2 FQGNSA. The CDR3 runs to 13 residues. Trimming left V 6 bases short and J 1 base short, with 8 bases between.

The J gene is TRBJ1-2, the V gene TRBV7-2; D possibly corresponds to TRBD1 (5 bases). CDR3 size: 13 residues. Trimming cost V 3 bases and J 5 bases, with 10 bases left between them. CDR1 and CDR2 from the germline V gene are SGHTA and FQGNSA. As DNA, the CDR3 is TGTGCCAGCAGCTTGGAGGGGAGATATGGCTACACCTTC. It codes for CASSLEGRYGYTF.